This T cell receptor (beta chain) was retrieved from a study of T cell clonality in common variable immunodeficiency. Study findings and constraints: In common variable immunodeficiency, TCR beta chains reportedly carried fewer deletions and N-nucleotide insertions. Repertoire-complication correlations in CVID were limited by patient heterogeneity.

Patients and controls were mostly of Caucasian heritage. For this clone: The antigen is not known. The CDR3 goes on 3 residues after the read ends, and that part is filled in from the germline J gene.

Germline loops: CDR1 SGHVS, CDR2 FNYEAQ. Unmatched junction bases numbered 1, after V lost 0 bases and J lost 3 bases. The CDR3 is 15 residues long. Some clones are missing from TCRdb's copy, which holds only in-frame ones; the method was immunoSEQ multiplex PCR. This sample's table reports about 15,000 clones. The receptor comes from a human donor with common variable immunodeficiency. Sequencing input: peripheral blood mononuclear cells. This chain joins TRBV7-6 and TRBJ2-3, with 9 nucleotides matching TRBD2. The CDR3 protein is CASSLALAGTDTQYF. CDR3 DNA, as far as it was read: TGTGCCAGCAGCTTAGCGCTAGCGGGAACAGATACG.